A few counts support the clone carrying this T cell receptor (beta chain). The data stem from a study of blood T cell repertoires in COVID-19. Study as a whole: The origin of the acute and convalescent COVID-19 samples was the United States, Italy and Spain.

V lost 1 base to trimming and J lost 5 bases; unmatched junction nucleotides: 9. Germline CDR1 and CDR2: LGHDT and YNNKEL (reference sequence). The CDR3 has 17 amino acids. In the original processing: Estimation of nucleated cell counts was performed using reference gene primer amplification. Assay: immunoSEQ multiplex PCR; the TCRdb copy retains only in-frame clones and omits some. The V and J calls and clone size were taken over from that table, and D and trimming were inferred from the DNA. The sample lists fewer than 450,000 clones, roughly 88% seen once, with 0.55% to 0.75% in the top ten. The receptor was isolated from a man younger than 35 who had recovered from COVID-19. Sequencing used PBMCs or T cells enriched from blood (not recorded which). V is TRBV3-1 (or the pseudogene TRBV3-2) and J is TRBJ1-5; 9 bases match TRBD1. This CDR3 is CASSQGLRDRAHQPQHF. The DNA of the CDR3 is TGTGCCAGCAGCCAAGGACTCCGGGACAGGGCCCATCAGCCCCAGCATTTT.